This T cell receptor (beta chain) was recovered during a study of vaccination and CD4 T cells after COVID-19. Study overall: Stimulation of cells relied on overlapping spike peptides derived from SARS-CoV-2, HCoV-NL63, HCoV-OC43 and HCoV-229E.

Oncomine TCR Beta short-read sequencing was applied to DNA from cultured CD4+ T cells. TCRdb itself ran the PCR reads through MiXCR, one entry per CDR3 protein. The sample comprises 11,000 to 15,000 distinct CDR3 sequences, over 20% of which are singletons, and nearly 15% rests with the top ten. Treatment of the sample: approximately 11-day PBMC culture with coronavirus spike peptide pools or control peptides (ViraFEST assay). CDR1 SGHTA and CDR2 FQGNSA come from the germline V gene. The CDR3 extends over 13 amino acids. V dropped 5 bases and J dropped 8 bases, with 13 bases sitting between them. Study outcomes and limitations: From approximately 21 to 40, the median of SARS-CoV-2-reactive clonotypes rose without reaching significance.

As concerns this clonotype: What it binds is unknown.

The sample taken for sequencing was cultured CD4+ T cells from blood. The V call is TRBV7-2, the J call TRBJ2-1; D is possibly TRBD2 (6 bases). This TCR was sampled from a human donor with COVID-19. CDR3 nucleotides: TGTGCCAGCAGCCCCCCGCGCGGGGATGAGCAGTTCTTC. This gives the protein CASSPPRGDEQFF. The variable domain in full, with the rest retrieved from reference TRBV7-2 and TRBJ2-1, is GAGVSQSPSNKVTEKGKDVELRCDPISGHTALYWYRQSLGQGLEFLIYFQGNSAPDKSGLPSDRFSAERTGGSVSTLTIQRTQQEDSAVYLCASSPPRGDEQFFGPGTRLTVL.